This T cell receptor beta chain is drawn from a study of T cell responses to AZD1222 COVID-19 vaccine. Some clones are missing from TCRdb's copy, which holds only in-frame ones; the method was immunoSEQ multiplex PCR. This repertoire shows 130,000 or so clones, 90% to 95% found once; its top ten account for around 1.6%. This CDR3 spans 21 amino acids. The chain joins TRBV21-1 to TRBJ2-1; the table's D gene call, TRBD2, was not cross checked with the DNA. TRBV21-1 counts as a pseudogene. Sequenced here: peripheral blood, sampled on day 0 of AZD1222 vaccination. The sequence derives from an adult in good health. CDR3 DNA sequence: TGTGCCAGCAGCAAAGGGGGAGGGCTAGCGGGAGAGACAAGCTCCTACAATGAGCAGTTCTTC. Its translation: CASSKGGGLAGETSSYNEQFF.